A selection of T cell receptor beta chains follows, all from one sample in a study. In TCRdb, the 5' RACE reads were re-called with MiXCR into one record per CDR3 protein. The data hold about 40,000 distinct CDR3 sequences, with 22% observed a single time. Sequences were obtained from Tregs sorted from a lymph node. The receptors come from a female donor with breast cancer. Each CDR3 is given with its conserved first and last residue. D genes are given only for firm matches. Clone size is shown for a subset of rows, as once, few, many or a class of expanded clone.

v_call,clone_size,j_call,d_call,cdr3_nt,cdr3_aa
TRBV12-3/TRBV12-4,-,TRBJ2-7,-,TGCGCCAGCAGTTATAAGACGTACGAGCAGTACTTC,CASSYKTYEQYF
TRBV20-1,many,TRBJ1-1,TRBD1,TGCAGTGCTAGCCACAGGGGGGCTGAAGCTTTCTTT,CSASHRGAEAFF
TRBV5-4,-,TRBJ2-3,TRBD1,TGTGCCAGCACCTTAATACTAAGGACAGGGACTAGCACAGATACGCAGTATTTT,CASTLILRTGTSTDTQYF
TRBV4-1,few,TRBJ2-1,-,TGCGCCAGCAGCCTCCTGACTACCAGCTCCTACAATGAGCAGTTCTTC,CASSLLTTSSYNEQFF
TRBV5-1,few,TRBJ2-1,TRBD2,TGCGCCAGCAGCTTGGAAGCGGGAGTTCTCGATGAGCAGTTCTTC,CASSLEAGVLDEQFF
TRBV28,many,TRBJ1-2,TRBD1,TGTGCCAGCAGGCGGAGGACAGGCCCGCTCTATGGCTACACCTTC,CASRRRTGPLYGYTF
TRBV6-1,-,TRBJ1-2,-,TGTGCCAGCAGTGAAACGGGGACACTCCTGTCTCATGGCTACACCTTC,CASSETGTLLSHGYTF
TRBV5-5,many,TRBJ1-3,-,TGTGCCAGCAGCCTAAAGACCGAGACGAGTGGAAACACCATATATTTT,CASSLKTETSGNTIYF
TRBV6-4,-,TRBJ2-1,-,TGTGCCAGCTCCGTGGAAGGATTCTACAATGAGCAGTTCTTC,CASSVEGFYNEQFF
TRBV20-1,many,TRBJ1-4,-,TGCAGTGCTAGAGATTATTTGAAGGGCCCTAATGAAAAACTGTTTTTT,CSARDYLKGPNEKLFF
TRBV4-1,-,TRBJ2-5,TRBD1,TGCGCCAGCAGCCAAGTAGCCGGGACAGGGTTTCTAGAGACCCAGTACTTC,CASSQVAGTGFLETQYF
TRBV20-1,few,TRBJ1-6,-,TGCAGTACTAGAGAGTCTGAGGGGATTAATTCACCCCTCCACTTT,CSTRESEGINSPLHF
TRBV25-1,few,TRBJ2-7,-,TGTGCCAGCAGTGCCAGCTACGAGCAGTACTTC,CASSASYEQYF
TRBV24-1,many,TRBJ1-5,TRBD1,TGTGCCACCAGCTTGACAGGGAGCAATCAGCCCCAGCATTTT,CATSLTGSNQPQHF
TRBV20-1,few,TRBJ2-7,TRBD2,TGCAGTAAAAAGGTTACTAGCGGAGCGTTCTACGAGCAGTACTTC,CSKKVTSGAFYEQYF
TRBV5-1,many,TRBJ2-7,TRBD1,TGCGCCAGCAGCTCCCAATCCGGGACAGGTTCCTACGAGCAGTACTTC,CASSSQSGTGSYEQYF
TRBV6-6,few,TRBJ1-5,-,TGTGCCAGCATTGGGGGCTTCAATCAGCCCCAGCATTTT,CASIGGFNQPQHF
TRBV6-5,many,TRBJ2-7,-,TGTGCCAGCAGTCAATTTCATACTTCCTACGAGCAGTACTTC,CASSQFHTSYEQYF
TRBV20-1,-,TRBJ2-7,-,TGCAGTGCTAGGGCAGAGGACAGTAAGATCAACGAGCAGTACTTC,CSARAEDSKINEQYF
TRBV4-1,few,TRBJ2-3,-,TGCGCCAGCAGCCAAGGTGCTAGCACAGATACGCAGTATTTT,CASSQGASTDTQYF
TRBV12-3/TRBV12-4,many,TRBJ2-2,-,TGTGCCAGCAGTTGGGACGTCCGTGGGGAGCTGTTTTTT,CASSWDVRGELFF
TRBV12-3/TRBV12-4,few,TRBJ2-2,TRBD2,TGTGCCAGCAGCCACCAAACCCAACTAGCGGGACTCACCGGGGAGCTGTTTTTT,CASSHQTQLAGLTGELFF
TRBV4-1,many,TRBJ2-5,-,TGCGCCAGCAGCCAAGTGGGAGAGGCCCCCCAAGAGACCCAGTACTTC,CASSQVGEAPQETQYF
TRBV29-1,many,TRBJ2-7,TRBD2,TGCAGCGTTGGAATCGCTAGCGGGAGGGCGGACGAGCAGTACTTC,CSVGIASGRADEQYF
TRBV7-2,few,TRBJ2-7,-,TGTGCCAGCAGCCAGACCTCTCGGGGGTACGAGCAGTACTTC,CASSQTSRGYEQYF
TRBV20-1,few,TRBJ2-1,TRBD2,TGCAGTGCCGGCGGACTAGCGGGAATGGTGTTCTTC,CSAGGLAGMVFF
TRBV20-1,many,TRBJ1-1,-,TGCAGTGCTGACAGGCAGTACACTGAAGCTTTCTTT,CSADRQYTEAFF
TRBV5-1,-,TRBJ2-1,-,TGCGCCAGCAGCTTGGGTCGGGACGGCTACAATGAGCAGTTCTTC,CASSLGRDGYNEQFF
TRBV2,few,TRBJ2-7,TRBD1,TGTGCCACAGGGGGAACCTACGAGCAGTACTTC,CATGGTYEQYF
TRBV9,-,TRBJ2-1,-,TGTGCCAGCAGCGTACCGTCCCTATTTGGGGGAGCCAACAATGAGCAGTTCTTC,CASSVPSLFGGANNEQFF
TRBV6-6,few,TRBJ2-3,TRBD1,TGTGCCAGCACCGACAGGGGGCTTGTAGATACGCAGTATTTT,CASTDRGLVDTQYF
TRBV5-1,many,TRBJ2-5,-,TGCGCCAGCAGCTTGGGGGACAACCAAGATACCCAGTACTTC,CASSLGDNQDTQYF
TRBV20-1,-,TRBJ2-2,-,TGCAGTGCTAGAGACCGCGCTAAGAGTACAACCGGGGAGCTGTTTTTT,CSARDRAKSTTGELFF
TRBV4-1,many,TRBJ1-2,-,TGCGCCAGCAGCCAACAACGCAGCCTAGGGCAGACTTATGGCTACACCTTC,CASSQQRSLGQTYGYTF
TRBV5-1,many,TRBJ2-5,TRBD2,TGCGCCAGCAGCTTGGGGACTAGCGGGAGGAACCAAGAGACCCAGTACTTC,CASSLGTSGRNQETQYF
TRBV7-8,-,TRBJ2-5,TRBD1,TGTGCCAGCAGCTTATGGACAGGGCAAGAGACCCAGTACTTC,CASSLWTGQETQYF
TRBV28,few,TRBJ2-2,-,TGTGCCAGCAGTCCCGTGTGGGGCTCCGGGGAGCTGTTTTTT,CASSPVWGSGELFF